This T cell receptor (beta chain) was profiled in a study of T cells in Graves' hyperthyroidism and ophthalmopathy. Amplified TCR beta CDR3 regions came from RNA transcripts. Primed by the HTBI set, a first-round RT-PCR was run on the TCR CDR3. One entry per CDR3 protein, called by TCRdb with MiXCR from the multiplex PCR reads. The repertoire holds 730,000 or so distinct CDR3 sequences, approximately 19% seen once, with over 15% in the top ten. This clonotype turned up a few times. Germline values: CDR1 SGDLS, CDR2 YYNGEE. After removal of 0 bases from V and 4 bases from J, the junction contained 5 bases not matched to a gene. The CDR3 covers 16 residues.

The sample was blood. The chain combines TRBV9 with TRBJ2-3; TRBD2 matches 10 bases. The origin of this receptor is a woman aged 50 to 60 with Graves' hyperthyroidism that later progressed to Graves' ophthalmopathy. This CDR3 is CASSVVASGGPDTQYF. In DNA, the CDR3 is TGTGCCAGCAGCGTAGTGGCTAGCGGGGGCCCAGATACGCAGTATTTT.